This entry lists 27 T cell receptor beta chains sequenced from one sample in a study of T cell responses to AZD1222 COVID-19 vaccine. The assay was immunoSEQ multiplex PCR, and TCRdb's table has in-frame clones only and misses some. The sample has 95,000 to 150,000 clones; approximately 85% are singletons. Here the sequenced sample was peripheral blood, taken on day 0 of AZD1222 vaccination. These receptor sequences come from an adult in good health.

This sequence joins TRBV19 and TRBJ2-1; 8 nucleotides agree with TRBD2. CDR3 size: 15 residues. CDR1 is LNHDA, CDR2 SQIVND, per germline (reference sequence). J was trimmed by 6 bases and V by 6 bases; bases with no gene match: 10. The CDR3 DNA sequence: TGTGCCAGTAGCCCCCCCGGGACTAGAACCAATGAGCAGTTCTTC. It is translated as CASSPPGTRTNEQFF.

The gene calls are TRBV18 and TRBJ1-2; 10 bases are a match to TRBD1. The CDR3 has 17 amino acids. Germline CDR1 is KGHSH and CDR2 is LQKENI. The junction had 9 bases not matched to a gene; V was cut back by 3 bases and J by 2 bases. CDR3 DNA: TGTGCCAGCTCACCTAACGCGGGACAGGGGATGAACTATGGCTACACCTTC. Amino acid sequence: CASSPNAGQGMNYGYTF.

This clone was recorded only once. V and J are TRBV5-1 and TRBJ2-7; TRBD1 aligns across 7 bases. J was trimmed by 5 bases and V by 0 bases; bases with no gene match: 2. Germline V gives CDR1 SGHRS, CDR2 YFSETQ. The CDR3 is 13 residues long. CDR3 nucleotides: TGCGCCAGCAGCTTGGAAGGGGGCGACGAGCAGTACTTC. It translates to CASSLEGGDEQYF.

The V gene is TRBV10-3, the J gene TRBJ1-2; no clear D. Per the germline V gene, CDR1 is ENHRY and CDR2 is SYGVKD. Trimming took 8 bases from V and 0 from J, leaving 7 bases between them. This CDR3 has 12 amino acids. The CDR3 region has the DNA TGTGCCATCGGGGAGGCTAACTATGGCTACACCTTC. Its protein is CAIGEANYGYTF.

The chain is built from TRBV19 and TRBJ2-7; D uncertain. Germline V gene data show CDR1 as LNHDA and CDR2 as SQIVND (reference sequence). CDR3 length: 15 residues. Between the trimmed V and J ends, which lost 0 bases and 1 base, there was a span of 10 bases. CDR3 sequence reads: CASSIDGHVSYEQYF. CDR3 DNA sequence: TGTGCCAGTAGTATAGATGGGCACGTATCCTACGAGCAGTACTTC.

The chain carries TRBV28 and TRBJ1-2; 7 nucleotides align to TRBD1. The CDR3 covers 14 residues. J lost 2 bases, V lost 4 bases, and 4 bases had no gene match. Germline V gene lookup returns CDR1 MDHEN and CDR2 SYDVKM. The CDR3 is CASSSPTGNYGYTF. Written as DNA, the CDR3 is TGTGCCAGCAGTTCACCGACAGGGAACTATGGCTACACCTTC.

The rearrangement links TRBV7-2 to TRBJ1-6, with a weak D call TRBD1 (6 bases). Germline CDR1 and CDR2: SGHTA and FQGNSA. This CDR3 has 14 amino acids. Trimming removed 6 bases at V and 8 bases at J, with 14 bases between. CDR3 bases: TGTGCCAGCAGACCCGGACAGTCGGATTCACCCCTCCACTTT. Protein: CASRPGQSDSPLHF. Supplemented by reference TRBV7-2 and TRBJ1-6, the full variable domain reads GAGVSQSPSNKVTEKGKDVELRCDPISGHTALYWYRQSLGQGLEFLIYFQGNSAPDKSGLPSDRFSAERTGGSVSTLTIQRTQQEDSAVYLCASRPGQSDSPLHFGNGTRLTVT.

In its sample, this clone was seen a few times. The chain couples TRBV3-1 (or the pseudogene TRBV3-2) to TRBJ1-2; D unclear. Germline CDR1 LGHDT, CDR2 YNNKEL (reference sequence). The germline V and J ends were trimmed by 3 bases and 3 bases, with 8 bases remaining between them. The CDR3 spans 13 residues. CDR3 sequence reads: CASSQAQDYGYTF. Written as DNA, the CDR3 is TGTGCCAGCAGCCAGGCCCAGGACTATGGCTACACCTTC.

The CDR3 region is CAWSAGNSGNTIYF. The CDR3 nucleotides read TGTGCCTGGAGTGCCGGGAACTCTGGAAACACCATATATTTT. This chain links TRBV30 with TRBJ1-3; D not resolved. The CDR3 has 14 residues. Germline V gives CDR1 GTSNPN, CDR2 SVGIG (reference sequence). V dropped 1 base and J dropped 0 bases, with 7 bases sitting between them.

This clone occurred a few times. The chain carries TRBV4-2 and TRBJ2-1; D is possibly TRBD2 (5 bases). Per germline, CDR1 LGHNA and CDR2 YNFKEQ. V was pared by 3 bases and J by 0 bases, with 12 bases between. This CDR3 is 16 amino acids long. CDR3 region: CASSQARTSSYNEQFF. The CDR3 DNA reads TGTGCCAGCAGCCAGGCCAGAACTAGCTCCTACAATGAGCAGTTCTTC.

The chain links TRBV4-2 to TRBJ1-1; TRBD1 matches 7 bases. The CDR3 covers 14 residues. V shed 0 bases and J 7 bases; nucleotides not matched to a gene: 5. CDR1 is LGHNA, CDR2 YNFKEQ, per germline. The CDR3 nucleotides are TGTGCCAGCAGCCAAGATGGGTCAGGGGGTGAAGCTTTCTTT. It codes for CASSQDGSGGEAFF.

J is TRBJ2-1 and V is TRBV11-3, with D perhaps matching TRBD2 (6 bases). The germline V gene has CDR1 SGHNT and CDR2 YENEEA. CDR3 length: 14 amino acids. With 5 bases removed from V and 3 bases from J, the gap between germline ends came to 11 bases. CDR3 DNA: TGTGCCAGCAGCCCGACCGGGGGCTACAATGAGCAGTTCTTC. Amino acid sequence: CASSPTGGYNEQFF.

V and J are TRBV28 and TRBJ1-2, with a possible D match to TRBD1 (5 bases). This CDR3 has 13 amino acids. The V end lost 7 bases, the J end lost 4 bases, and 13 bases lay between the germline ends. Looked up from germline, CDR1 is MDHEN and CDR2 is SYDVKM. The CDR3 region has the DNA TGTGCCAGCACCTGGGGCGGGATCTATGGCTACACCTTC. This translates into CASTWGGIYGYTF.

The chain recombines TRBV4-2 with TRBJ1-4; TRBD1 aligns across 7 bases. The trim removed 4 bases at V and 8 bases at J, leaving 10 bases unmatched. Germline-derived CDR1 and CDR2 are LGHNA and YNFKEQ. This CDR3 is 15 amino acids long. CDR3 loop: CASSPEAGGAEKLFF. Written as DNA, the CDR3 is TGTGCCAGCAGCCCTGAGGCAGGGGGAGCGGAAAAACTGTTTTTT.

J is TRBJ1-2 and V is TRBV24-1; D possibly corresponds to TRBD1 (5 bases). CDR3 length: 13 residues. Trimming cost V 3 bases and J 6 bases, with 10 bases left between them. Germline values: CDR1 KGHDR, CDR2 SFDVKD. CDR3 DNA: TGTGCCACCAGTGATGTCGGGACGAATGGCTACACCTTC. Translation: CATSDVGTNGYTF.

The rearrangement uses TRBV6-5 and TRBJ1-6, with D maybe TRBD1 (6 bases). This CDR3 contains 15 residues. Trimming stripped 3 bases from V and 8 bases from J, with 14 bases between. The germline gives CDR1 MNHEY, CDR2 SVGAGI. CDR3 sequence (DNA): TGTGCCAGCAGTTATACGACAGGCTCCGATTCACCCCTCCACTTT. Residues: CASSYTTGSDSPLHF.

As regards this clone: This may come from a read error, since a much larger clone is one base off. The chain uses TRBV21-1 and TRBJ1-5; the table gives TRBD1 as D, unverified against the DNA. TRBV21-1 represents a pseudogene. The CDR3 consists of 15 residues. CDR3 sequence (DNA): TGTGCCAGCAGGGCACGACAGGGTCTGAATCAGCCCCAGCATTTT. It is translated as CASRARQGLNQPQHF.

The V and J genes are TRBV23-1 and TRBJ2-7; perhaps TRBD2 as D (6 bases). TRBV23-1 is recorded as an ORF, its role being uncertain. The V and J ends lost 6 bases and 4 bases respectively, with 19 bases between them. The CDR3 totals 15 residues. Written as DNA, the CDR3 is TGCGCCAGCAGACAAGGAAAGGGAGGAGTGTACGAGCAGTACTTC. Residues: CASRQGKGGVYEQYF.

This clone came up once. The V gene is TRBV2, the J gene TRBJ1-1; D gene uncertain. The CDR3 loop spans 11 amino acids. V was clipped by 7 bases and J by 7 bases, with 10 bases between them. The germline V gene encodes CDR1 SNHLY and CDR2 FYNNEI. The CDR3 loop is CASTGIFEAFF. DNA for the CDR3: TGTGCCAGCACCGGGATTTTTGAAGCTTTCTTT.

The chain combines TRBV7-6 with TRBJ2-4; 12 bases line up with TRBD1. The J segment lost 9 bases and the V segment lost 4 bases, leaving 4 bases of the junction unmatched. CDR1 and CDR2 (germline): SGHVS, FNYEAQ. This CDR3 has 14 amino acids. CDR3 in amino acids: CASSSGQGAGIQYF. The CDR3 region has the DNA TGTGCCAGCAGCTCGGGACAGGGGGCTGGCATTCAGTACTTC.

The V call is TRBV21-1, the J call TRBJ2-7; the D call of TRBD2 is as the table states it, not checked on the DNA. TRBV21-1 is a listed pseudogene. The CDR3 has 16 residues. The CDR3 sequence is CASSKKASGFSYEQYF. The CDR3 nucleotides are TGTGCCAGCAGCAAAAAGGCTAGCGGTTTCTCCTACGAGCAGTACTTC.

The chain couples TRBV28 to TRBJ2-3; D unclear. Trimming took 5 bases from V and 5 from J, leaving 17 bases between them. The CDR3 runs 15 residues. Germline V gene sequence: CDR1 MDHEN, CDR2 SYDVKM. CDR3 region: CASSPSGPTGDTQYF. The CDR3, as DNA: TGTGCCAGCAGTCCCTCCGGGCCGACTGGAGATACGCAGTATTTT.

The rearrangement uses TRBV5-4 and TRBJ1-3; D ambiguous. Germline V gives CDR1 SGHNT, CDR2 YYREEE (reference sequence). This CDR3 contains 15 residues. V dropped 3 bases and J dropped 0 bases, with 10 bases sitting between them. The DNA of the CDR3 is TGTGCCAGCAGCTCCGGACGGAGCTCTGGAAACACCATATATTTT. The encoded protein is CASSSGRSSGNTIYF.

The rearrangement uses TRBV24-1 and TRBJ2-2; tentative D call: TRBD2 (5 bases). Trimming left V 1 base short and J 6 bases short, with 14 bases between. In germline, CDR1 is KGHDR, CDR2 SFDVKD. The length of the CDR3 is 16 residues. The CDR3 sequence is CATSDLDGGDSGELFF. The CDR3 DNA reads TGTGCCACCAGTGATTTAGACGGAGGAGACTCCGGGGAGCTGTTTTTT.

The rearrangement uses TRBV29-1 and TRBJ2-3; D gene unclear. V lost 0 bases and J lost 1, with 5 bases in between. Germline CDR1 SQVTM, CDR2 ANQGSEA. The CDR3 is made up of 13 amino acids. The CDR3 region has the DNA TGCAGCGTTGAAGATCCTGGCACAGATACGCAGTATTTT. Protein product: CSVEDPGTDTQYF.

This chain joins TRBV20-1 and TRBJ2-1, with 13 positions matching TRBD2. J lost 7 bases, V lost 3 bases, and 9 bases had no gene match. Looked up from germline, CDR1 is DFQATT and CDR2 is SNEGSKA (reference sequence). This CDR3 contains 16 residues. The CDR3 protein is CSASPGTSGIGNEQFF. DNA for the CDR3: TGCAGTGCTAGTCCTGGGACTAGCGGGATCGGAAATGAGCAGTTCTTC.

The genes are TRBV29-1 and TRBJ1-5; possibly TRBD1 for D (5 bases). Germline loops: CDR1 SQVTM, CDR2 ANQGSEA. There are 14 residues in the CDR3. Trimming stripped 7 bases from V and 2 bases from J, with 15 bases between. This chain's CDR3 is CSALGGGGNQPQHF. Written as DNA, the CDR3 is TGCAGCGCCCTGGGGGGAGGCGGCAATCAGCCCCAGCATTTT.